The 8 T cell receptor beta chains reported below all come from one sample, sequenced in a study of control samples from healthy donors and cancer patients. Clones were read by immunoSEQ multiplex PCR, and TCRdb kept only the in-frame ones, dropping some. The table has 30,000 or so clones, less than 95% seen once. Sequenced input: blood. These receptors came from a man between 60 and 70 years old in good health.

In this sample, this clone turned up once. The chain has TRBV18 and TRBJ2-5, with D uncertain. V was cut by 0 bases and J by 6 bases, with 11 bases left in between. The CDR3 covers 14 residues. Germline V CDR1 and CDR2: KGHSH, LQKENI. The CDR3 DNA reads TGTGCCAGCTCACCACCCCCCCTGAGGAAGACCCAGTACTTC. It codes for CASSPPPLRKTQYF.

This rearrangement joins TRBV7-9 to TRBJ1-1; 8 nucleotides line up with TRBD1. From germline, CDR1 is SEHNR and CDR2 FQNEAQ (reference sequence). The V gene end was trimmed by 1 base and the J gene end by 1 base; junction bases not matched to a gene: 2. The CDR3 runs to 15 residues. In DNA form, the CDR3 reads TGTGCCAGCAGCTTAGGCAGGGGGCAGAACACTGAAGCTTTCTTT. It specifies CASSLGRGQNTEAFF. The full variable domain, with the rest looked up from reference TRBV7-9 and TRBJ1-1, is DTGVSQNPRHKITKRGQNVTFRCDPISEHNRLYWYRQTLGQGPEFLTYFQNEAQLEKSRLLSDRFSAERPKGSFSTLEIQRTEQGDSAMYLCASSLGRGQNTEAFFGQGTRLTVV.

Note on this clone: At one of its ends the junction is not consistent with the germline gene, which may arise from a read error. This chain connects TRBV7-9 to TRBJ1-1; D is unresolved. CDR3 length: 12 residues. CDR1 SEHNR and CDR2 FQNEAQ come from the germline V gene (reference sequence). DNA of the CDR3: TGTGCCAGCAGCATTGGACTTTCTCTTCTTGTTTTT. This codes for CASSIGLSLLVF.

The gene calls are TRBV9 and TRBJ1-4; D is ambiguous. The V gene's germline CDR1 is SGDLS and CDR2 YYNGEE. V gave up 4 bases and J gave up 7 bases, with 8 bases separating them. The CDR3 runs 12 residues. CDR3 sequence reads: CASSPRGEKLFF. CDR3 DNA: TGTGCCAGCAGCCCCCGCGGTGAAAAACTGTTTTTT.

This clone came up a few times. CDR3 nucleotide sequence: TGTGCCAGCAGTGATCCTAGCGGGGGTGGGACCCAGTACTTC. Amino acids: CASSDPSGGGTQYF. J is TRBJ2-5 and V is TRBV6-1, with 10 bases fitting TRBD2. The trim removed 3 bases at V and 7 bases at J, leaving 5 bases unmatched. Germline CDR1 and CDR2: MNHNS and SASEGT. CDR3 size: 14 residues.

The rearrangement uses TRBV4-3 and TRBJ1-4; 10 bases line up with TRBD1. The V and J ends lost 1 base and 10 bases, in that order; junction bases with no gene match: 9. Germline CDR1 LGHNA, CDR2 YSLEER. CDR3 length equals 16 residues. The CDR3 coding sequence is TGCGCCAGCAGCCAAGGTAGCGGGACAGGGGTGCGAAAACTGTTTTTT. This encodes CASSQGSGTGVRKLFF.

The rearrangement links TRBV7-9 to TRBJ2-3; tentative D call: TRBD2 (5 bases). Trimming cost V 1 base and J 4 bases, with 12 bases left between them. Looked up from germline, CDR1 is SEHNR and CDR2 is FQNEAQ (reference sequence). The CDR3 contains 15 residues. CDR3 bases: TGTGCCAGCAGCTTAGAGAGGGTGGAGGCAGATACGCAGTATTTT. It yields the protein CASSLERVEADTQYF. Full variable domain (missing parts from reference TRBV7-9 and TRBJ2-3): DTGVSQNPRHKITKRGQNVTFRCDPISEHNRLYWYRQTLGQGPEFLTYFQNEAQLEKSRLLSDRFSAERPKGSFSTLEIQRTEQGDSAMYLCASSLERVEADTQYFGPGTRLTVL.

This clone occurred once. The chain employs TRBV2 and TRBJ1-2; D remains ambiguous. From germline, CDR1 is SNHLY and CDR2 FYNNEI. The CDR3 length is 12 residues. Trimming shortened V by 6 bases and J by 8 bases, and 13 bases separated the two germline ends. The CDR3 region is CASRPGWEGYTF. The CDR3 DNA reads TGTGCCAGCAGGCCGGGTTGGGAGGGCTACACCTTC.